The entry below describes one TCR beta chain. This receptor's antigen is unknown. Nothing much larger sits one base from this clone, and base qualities are not available. The treatment or condition label, read with the paper, signifies: live attenuated yellow fever vaccine strain. At each blood-draw timepoint, two biological replicates of bulk PBMCs were collected. A standard Ficoll-Paque protocol was used to isolate PBMCs from peripheral blood. TriZol was used to extract RNA from bulk PBMCs, CD4 and CD8 fractions, and dextramer-positive and dextramer-negative fractions. This sample is part of a study of T cells after yellow fever vaccination (dated by TCRdb to 2018 to 2020). Broadly, across the study: Libraries from fractions with low cell numbers were prepared with the SMART-Seq v4 Ultra Low Input RNA kit. To track T-cell clones before and after primary and booster YFV17D yellow fever vaccination, bulk TCR alpha and beta repertoires were sequenced longitudinally. The cohort comprised two healthy male donors, one aged 18 to 29 and one aged 30 to 40 years. Blood was collected at multiple timepoints before and after primary and secondary immunization, and bulk PBMC replicates and cell subsets were isolated.

CDR1 SGDLS and CDR2 YYNGEE were looked up in the germline V gene. From cysteine to phenylalanine, the CDR3 is 14 amino acids long. CDR3 DNA is the only sequence kept; it has 42 bases, read in frame from the first base. Deletion took 0 bases off V and 5 bases off J, with a span of 11 bases between the germline ends. The investigation overall reported the following: FACS-sorted repertoires could contain abundant contaminating clonotypes from the bulk population, so computational filtering was required. Most clones expanded after primary vaccination were re-detected after the booster (almost 98% of CD4 and 80% to 90% of CD8), suggesting broad memory maintenance. Compared with the primary T-cell response, the secondary T-cell response was faster but weaker, reaching its peak on day 5 rather than on day 15. A small share of clonotypes was detected in both CD4 and CD8 compartments, with the overlap likely arising from convergent recombination. Because only two donors were included in the study, the extent to which the findings can be generalized is limited.

TCR cDNA was synthesized by 5'RACE template switching, through which a universal primer site and unique molecular identifiers were introduced. Priming for cDNA synthesis came from both the TCR alpha and TCR beta constant segments. Libraries were amplified in two PCR steps, with sample barcodes and sequencing adapters added in the second step. Sequencing of libraries was performed on Illumina HiSeq 2500 (2x100 bp) or NovaSeq (2x150 bp). The paper's processing steps were these. Demultiplexing of reads and collapsing into UMI consensus sequences were performed with MIGEC, and V(D)J alignment was carried out with MiXCR. Vaccine-responding clonotypes were identified with edgeR using replicate PBMC samples, with FDR below 0.01 and a log2 fold change above 5 up to day 15 being required. Each bulk clonotype received a CD4 or CD8 identity based on whether the sequenced CD4 or CD8 repertoire contained that clonotype at higher abundance. The public reads were quality trimmed at Q25 with fastp and then assembled into clones with MiXCR by TCRdb, keeping productive beta chains. Entries are consolidated by CDR3 protein sequence, retaining the most common genes and DNA. What appears here as the V and J calls and clone size reflects TCRdb's work, not the paper's. The sample contains 400,000 to 650,000 distinct CDR3 sequences, less than 25% of them found a single time. The ten largest clones capture 15% to 20% of the sample.

This TCR derives from a man aged 18 to 29 who received the YFV17D yellow fever vaccine. This sample comprised PBMCs, obtained roughly 20 days after the first yellow fever vaccination. This receptor chain uses TRBV9 and TRBJ2-5, with no confident D gene call. The DNA is TGTGCCAGCAGCGTAGTCCCCGGCCGGGAGACCCAGTACTTC. Its translation is CASSVVPGRETQYF. The CDR3 plus the reference TRBV9 and TRBJ2-5 genes for the other parts give the full variable domain: DSGVTQTPKHLITATGQRVTLRCSPRSGDLSVYWYQQSLDQGLQFLIQYYNGEERAKGNILERFSAQQFPDLHSELNLSSLELGDSALYFCASSVVPGRETQYFGPGTRLLVL.